Shown below are 14 T cell receptor beta chains from a single sample sequenced in a study of control samples from healthy donors and cancer patients. Profiled with immunoSEQ multiplex PCR; TCRdb holds only in-frame clones, not every one. The sample yields 130,000 or so clones, roughly 86% seen once. Source material: PBMCs. The receptor source for this set is a man aged 50 or older with head and neck cancer.

The chain has TRBV28 and TRBJ1-2; 10 nucleotides align to TRBD1. The V gene end was trimmed by 8 bases and the J gene end by 5 bases; junction bases not matched to a gene: 11. Germline V CDR1 and CDR2: MDHEN, SYDVKM. This CDR3 spans 15 amino acids. The CDR3 reads CASRKPQGQGYGYTF. CDR3 nucleotides: TGTGCCAGCCGTAAGCCGCAGGGACAGGGGTATGGCTACACCTTC.

The chain is built from TRBV18 and TRBJ1-2, with D possibly being TRBD1 (6 bases). Trimming removed 6 bases at V and 6 bases at J, with 11 bases between. Germline V gene lookup returns CDR1 KGHSH and CDR2 LQKENI. The CDR3 is 12 residues long. The CDR3 region has the DNA TGTGCCAGCTCGCTACAGGGTGATGGCTACACCTTC. Its protein product is CASSLQGDGYTF.

The chain couples TRBV3-1 (or the pseudogene TRBV3-2) to TRBJ2-5, with unresolved D. The CDR3 extends over 14 amino acids. The germline CDR1 and CDR2 sequences are LGHDT and YNNKEL (reference sequence). Trimming took off 4 bases at V and 1 base at J, with 10 bases between the two ends. The CDR3 DNA reads TGTGCCAGCAGCCGGGAACTAACCCAAGAGACCCAGTACTTC. As protein: CASSRELTQETQYF.

The chain is built from TRBV4-1 and TRBJ2-5; weak D call: TRBD1 (6 bases). CDR1 and CDR2 from the germline V gene are MGHRA and YSYEKL. V lost 0 bases to trimming and J lost 5 bases, with 16 bases between them. The CDR3 length is 16 residues. Here the CDR3 reads CASSQEWGRTEETQYF. The DNA of the CDR3 is TGCGCCAGCAGCCAAGAATGGGGAAGGACAGAGGAGACCCAGTACTTC.

The V and J genes are TRBV4-1 and TRBJ2-1, with TRBD2 matching 8 bases. Germline V gene sequence: CDR1 MGHRA, CDR2 YSYEKL. V dropped 2 bases and J dropped 2; count of bases not matched to a gene: 2. This CDR3 is 15 amino acids long. CDR3 region: CASSQQRETYNEQFF. The CDR3 nucleotides are TGCGCCAGCAGCCAACAGCGGGAGACCTACAATGAGCAGTTCTTC.

The rearrangement uses TRBV18 and TRBJ2-7, with D perhaps matching TRBD1 (5 bases). The CDR3 runs 13 residues. The germline CDR1 and CDR2 sequences are KGHSH and LQKENI. Trimming stripped 2 bases from V and 2 bases from J, with 7 bases between. The CDR3: CASSPKGTYEQYF. CDR3 coding DNA: TGTGCCAGCTCACCAAAGGGGACCTACGAGCAGTACTTC.

CDR3 nucleotide sequence: TGTGCCAGCTCACCGAGGGACCGGTACGAGCAGTACTTC. The encoded protein is CASSPRDRYEQYF. This chain connects TRBV18 to TRBJ2-7; D possibly uses TRBD1 or TRBD2 (5 bases each). This CDR3 region has 13 residues. Germline V CDR1 and CDR2: KGHSH, LQKENI. The V gene lost 3 bases and the J gene lost 4 bases, with 10 bases spanning the gap.

V usage is TRBV2 and J usage is TRBJ2-1, with a weak D call TRBD1 (6 bases). With 7 bases removed from V and 6 bases from J, the gap between germline ends came to 19 bases. CDR3 size: 15 residues. Germline CDR1 SNHLY, CDR2 FYNNEI. The CDR3 reads CASIGISTGINEQFF. CDR3 DNA: TGTGCCAGCATCGGGATTTCTACAGGGATCAATGAGCAGTTCTTC.

This clone has only a few counts. The V and J genes are TRBV3-1 (or the pseudogene TRBV3-2) and TRBJ1-5; D is unresolved. V gave up 2 bases and J gave up 6 bases, with 11 bases separating them. Germline values: CDR1 LGHDT, CDR2 YNNKEL (reference sequence). The CDR3 has 14 amino acids. CDR3 residues: CASSQSSLTQPQHF. CDR3 DNA: TGTGCCAGCAGCCAATCCTCCCTCACTCAGCCCCAGCATTTT.

V and J are TRBV5-1 and TRBJ2-2; 7 bases line up with TRBD2. The V and J ends lost 1 base and 5 bases, in that order; junction bases with no gene match: 5. CDR1 is SGHRS and CDR2 is YFSETQ in the germline V gene. The CDR3 sequence is 15 residues long. The CDR3: CASSLSSGGTGELFF. The CDR3 nucleotides read TGCGCCAGCAGCTTGAGTTCGGGGGGAACCGGGGAGCTGTTTTTT.

This chain uses TRBV30 with TRBJ1-5; TRBD1 aligns across 8 bases. Germline lookup yields CDR1 GTSNPN and CDR2 SVGIG (reference sequence). J gave up 6 bases and V 3 bases, and 10 bases lay outside the gene matches. This CDR3 comprises 15 residues. CDR3 nucleotides: TGTGCCTGGAGCCCACAGGGGGTTTATGGTCAGCCCCAGCATTTT. Residues: CAWSPQGVYGQPQHF.

The chain recombines TRBV3-1 (or the pseudogene TRBV3-2) with TRBJ2-1, with 10 bases that match TRBD2. The CDR3 consists of 14 residues. Trimming took 4 bases from V and 7 from J; bases not matched to a gene: 4. Germline V CDR1 and CDR2: LGHDT, YNNKEL (reference sequence). The CDR3 coding sequence is TGTGCCAGCAGCCCTAGCGGGGGTAATAATGAGCAGTTCTTC. Its protein product is CASSPSGGNNEQFF.

This chain uses TRBV18 with TRBJ1-5; D gene ambiguous. Germline assignment: CDR1 KGHSH and CDR2 LQKENI. Trimming shortened V by 1 base and J by 3 bases, and 10 bases separated the two germline ends. The CDR3 is made up of 15 amino acids. This CDR3 reads CASSPQGSSNQPQHF. In DNA, the CDR3 is TGTGCCAGCTCACCACAGGGCAGTTCCAATCAGCCCCAGCATTTT.

A single count supports this clone. The chain couples TRBV7-9 to TRBJ2-7, with D unclear. Germline V gene data show CDR1 as SEHNR and CDR2 as FQNEAQ (reference sequence). The CDR3 is made up of 13 amino acids. V lost 3 bases, J lost 2 bases, and 8 bases lay in between. The CDR3 protein is CASSLGRTYEQYF. For the CDR3, the DNA is TGTGCCAGCAGCTTGGGCAGAACCTACGAGCAGTACTTC.